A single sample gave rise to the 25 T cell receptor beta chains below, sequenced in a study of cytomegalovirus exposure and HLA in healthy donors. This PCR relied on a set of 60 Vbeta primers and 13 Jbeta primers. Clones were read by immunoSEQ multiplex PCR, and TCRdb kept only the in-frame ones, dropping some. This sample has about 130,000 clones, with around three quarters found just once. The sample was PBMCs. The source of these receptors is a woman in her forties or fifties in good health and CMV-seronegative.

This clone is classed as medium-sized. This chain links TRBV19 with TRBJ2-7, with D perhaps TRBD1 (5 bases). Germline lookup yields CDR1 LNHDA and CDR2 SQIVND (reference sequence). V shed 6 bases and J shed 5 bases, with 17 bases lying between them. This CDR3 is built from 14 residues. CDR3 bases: TGTGCCAGTAGCCCGACAGCCGAACGCGACGAGCAGTACTTC. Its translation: CASSPTAERDEQYF.

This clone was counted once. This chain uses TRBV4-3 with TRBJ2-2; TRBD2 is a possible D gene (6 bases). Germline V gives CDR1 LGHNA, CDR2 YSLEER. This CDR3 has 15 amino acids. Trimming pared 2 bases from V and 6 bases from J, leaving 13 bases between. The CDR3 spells CASSQTVGGPGELFF. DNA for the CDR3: TGCGCCAGCAGCCAAACCGTGGGAGGACCCGGGGAGCTGTTTTTT.

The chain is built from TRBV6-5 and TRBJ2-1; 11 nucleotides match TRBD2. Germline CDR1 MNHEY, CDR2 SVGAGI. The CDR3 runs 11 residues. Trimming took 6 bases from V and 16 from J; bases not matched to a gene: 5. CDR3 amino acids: CASRLAGVHFF. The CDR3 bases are TGTGCCAGCAGACTAGCGGGAGTTCATTTCTTC.

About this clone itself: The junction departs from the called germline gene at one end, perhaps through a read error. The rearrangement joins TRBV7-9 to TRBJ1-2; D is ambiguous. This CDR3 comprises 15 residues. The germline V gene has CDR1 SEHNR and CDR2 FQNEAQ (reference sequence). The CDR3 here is CSSSSRDGANYGYTF. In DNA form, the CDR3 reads TGTTCCAGCAGCTCTCGAGACGGAGCTAACTATGGCTACACCTTC. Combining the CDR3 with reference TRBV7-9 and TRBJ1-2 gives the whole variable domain DTGVSQNPRHKITKRGQNVTFRCDPISEHNRLYWYRQTLGQGPEFLTYFQNEAQLEKSRLLSDRFSAERPKGSFSTLEIQRTEQGDSAMYLCSSSSRDGANYGYTFGSGTRLTVV.

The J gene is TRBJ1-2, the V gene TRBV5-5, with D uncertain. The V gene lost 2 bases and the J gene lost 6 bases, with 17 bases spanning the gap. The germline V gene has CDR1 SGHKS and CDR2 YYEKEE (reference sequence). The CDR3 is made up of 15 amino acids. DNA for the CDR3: TGTGCCAGCAGCTTAACCCCCGGAGGGAGGGATGGCTACACCTTC. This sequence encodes CASSLTPGGRDGYTF.

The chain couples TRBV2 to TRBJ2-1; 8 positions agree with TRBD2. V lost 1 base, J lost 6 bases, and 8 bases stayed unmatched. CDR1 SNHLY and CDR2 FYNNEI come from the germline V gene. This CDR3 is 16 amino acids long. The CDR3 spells CASSEGGSGSVNEQFF. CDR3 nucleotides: TGTGCCAGCAGTGAAGGGGGGAGCGGGAGTGTCAATGAGCAGTTCTTC.

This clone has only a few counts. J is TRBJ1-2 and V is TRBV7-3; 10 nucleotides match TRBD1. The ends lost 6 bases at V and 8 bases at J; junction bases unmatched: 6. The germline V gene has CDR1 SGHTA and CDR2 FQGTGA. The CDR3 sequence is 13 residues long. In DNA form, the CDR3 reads TGTGCCAGCAGTGCGGGACAGGGGAACGGCTACACCTTC. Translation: CASSAGQGNGYTF.

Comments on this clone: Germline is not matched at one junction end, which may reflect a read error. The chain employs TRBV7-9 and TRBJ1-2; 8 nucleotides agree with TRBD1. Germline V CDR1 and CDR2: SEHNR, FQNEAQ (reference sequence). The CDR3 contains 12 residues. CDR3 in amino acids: CSSSFGQGDYTF. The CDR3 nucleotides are TGTTCCAGCAGCTTTGGACAGGGAGACTACACCTTC. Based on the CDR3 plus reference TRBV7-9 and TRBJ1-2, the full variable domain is DTGVSQNPRHKITKRGQNVTFRCDPISEHNRLYWYRQTLGQGPEFLTYFQNEAQLEKSRLLSDRFSAERPKGSFSTLEIQRTEQGDSAMYLCSSSFGQGDYTFGSGTRLTVV.

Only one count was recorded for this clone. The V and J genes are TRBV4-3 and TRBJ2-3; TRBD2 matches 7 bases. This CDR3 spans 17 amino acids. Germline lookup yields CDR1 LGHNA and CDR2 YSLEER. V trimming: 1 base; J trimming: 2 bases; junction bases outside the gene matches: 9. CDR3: CASSQAEGLTLTDTQYF. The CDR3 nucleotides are TGCGCCAGCAGCCAAGCGGAGGGACTAACGCTCACAGATACGCAGTATTTT.

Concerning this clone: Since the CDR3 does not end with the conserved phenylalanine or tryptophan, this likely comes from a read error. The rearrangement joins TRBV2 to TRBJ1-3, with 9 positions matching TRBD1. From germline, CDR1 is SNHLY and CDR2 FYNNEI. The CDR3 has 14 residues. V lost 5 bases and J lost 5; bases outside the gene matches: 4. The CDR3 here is CASSPDRGRNTIYL. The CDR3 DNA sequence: TGTGCCAGCAGTCCGGACAGGGGAAGAAACACCATATATCTT.

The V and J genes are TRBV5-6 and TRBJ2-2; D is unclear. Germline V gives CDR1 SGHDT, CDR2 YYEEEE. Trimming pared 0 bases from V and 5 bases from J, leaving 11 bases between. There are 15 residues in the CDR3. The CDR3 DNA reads TGTGCCAGCAGCTTGGGGCAGTTCCTTACCGGGGAGCTGTTTTTT. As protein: CASSLGQFLTGELFF.

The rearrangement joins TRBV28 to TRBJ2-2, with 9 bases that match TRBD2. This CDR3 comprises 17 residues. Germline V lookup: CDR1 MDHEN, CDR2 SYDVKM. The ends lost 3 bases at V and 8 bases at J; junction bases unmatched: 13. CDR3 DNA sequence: TGTGCCAGCAGTTTTAAACTGGGACTAGCATTTTCTGGGGAGCTGTTTTTT. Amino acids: CASSFKLGLAFSGELFF.

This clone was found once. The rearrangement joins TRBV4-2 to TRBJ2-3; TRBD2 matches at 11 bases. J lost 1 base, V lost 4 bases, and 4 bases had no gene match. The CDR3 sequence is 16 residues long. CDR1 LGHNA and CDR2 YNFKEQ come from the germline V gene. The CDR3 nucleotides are TGTGCCAGCAGCCGGACTAGCGGGTCCCGCACAGATACGCAGTATTTT. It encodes CASSRTSGSRTDTQYF.

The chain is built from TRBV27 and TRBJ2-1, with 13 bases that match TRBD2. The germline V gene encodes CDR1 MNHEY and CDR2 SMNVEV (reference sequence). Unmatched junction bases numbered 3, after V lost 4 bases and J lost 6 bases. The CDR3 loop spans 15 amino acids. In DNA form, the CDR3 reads TGTGCCAGCAGTTCGACTAGCGGGAGGCTCAATGAGCAGTTCTTC. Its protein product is CASSSTSGRLNEQFF.

Here the CDR3 DNA reads TGTGCCAGCCAATACCCGGGAGGGGCCTACGAGCAGTACTTC. Its protein product is CASQYPGGAYEQYF. V is TRBV28 and J is TRBJ2-5; the match to TRBD2 covers 8 bases. TRBJ2-7 explains the end of the DNA better; the J call may be wrong. Germline loops: CDR1 MDHEN, CDR2 SYDVKM. This CDR3 has 14 residues.

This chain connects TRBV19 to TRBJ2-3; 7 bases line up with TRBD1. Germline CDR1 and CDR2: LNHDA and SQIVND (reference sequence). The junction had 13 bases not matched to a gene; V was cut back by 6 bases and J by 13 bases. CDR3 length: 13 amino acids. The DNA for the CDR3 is TGTGCCAGTAGCCTAGGTCGGGGACAGAGGGAGTATTTT. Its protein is CASSLGRGQREYF.

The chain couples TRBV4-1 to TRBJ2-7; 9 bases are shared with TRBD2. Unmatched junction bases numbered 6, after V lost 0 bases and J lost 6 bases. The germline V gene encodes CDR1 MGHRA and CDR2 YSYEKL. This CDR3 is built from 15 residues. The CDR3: CASSQDLGLAREQYF. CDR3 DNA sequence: TGCGCCAGCAGCCAAGATTTGGGACTAGCTCGCGAGCAGTACTTC.

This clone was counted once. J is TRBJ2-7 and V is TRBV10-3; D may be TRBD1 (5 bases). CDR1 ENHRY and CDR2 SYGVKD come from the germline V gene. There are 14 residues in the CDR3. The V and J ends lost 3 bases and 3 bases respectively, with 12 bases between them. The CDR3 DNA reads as TGTGCCATCAGTGACCCCCGACAGAGCTACGAGCAGTACTTC. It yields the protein CAISDPRQSYEQYF.

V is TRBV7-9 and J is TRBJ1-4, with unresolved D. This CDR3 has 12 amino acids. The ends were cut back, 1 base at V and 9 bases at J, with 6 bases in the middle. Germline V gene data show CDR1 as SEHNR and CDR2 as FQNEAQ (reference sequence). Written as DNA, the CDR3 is TGTGCCAGCAGCTTAGTAGATAAAAAACTGTTTTTT. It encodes CASSLVDKKLFF.

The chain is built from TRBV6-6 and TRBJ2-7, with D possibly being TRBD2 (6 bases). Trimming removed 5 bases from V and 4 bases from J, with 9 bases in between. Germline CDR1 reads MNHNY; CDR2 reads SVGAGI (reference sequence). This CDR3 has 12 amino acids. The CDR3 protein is CASSLRGYEQYF. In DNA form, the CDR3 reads TGTGCCAGCAGTCTGCGGGGATACGAGCAGTACTTC.

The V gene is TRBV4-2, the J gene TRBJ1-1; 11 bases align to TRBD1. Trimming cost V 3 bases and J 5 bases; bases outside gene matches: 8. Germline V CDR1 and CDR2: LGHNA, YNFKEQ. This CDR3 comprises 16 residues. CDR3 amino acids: CASSQEPGQGVTEAFF. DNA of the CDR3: TGTGCCAGCAGCCAGGAGCCGGGACAGGGGGTTACTGAAGCTTTCTTT.

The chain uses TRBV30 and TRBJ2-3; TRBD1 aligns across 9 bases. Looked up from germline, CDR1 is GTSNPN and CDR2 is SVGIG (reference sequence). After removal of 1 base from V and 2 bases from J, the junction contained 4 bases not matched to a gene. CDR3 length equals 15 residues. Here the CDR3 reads CAWSAGTGYTDTQYF. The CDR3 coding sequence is TGTGCCTGGAGTGCCGGGACAGGGTACACAGATACGCAGTATTTT.

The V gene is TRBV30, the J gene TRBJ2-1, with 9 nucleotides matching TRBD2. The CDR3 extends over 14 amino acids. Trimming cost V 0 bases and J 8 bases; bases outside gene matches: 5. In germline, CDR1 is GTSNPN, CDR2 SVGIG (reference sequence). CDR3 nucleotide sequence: TGTGCCTGGAGTGTACTTAGCGGGAGCCATGAGCAGTTCTTC. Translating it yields CAWSVLSGSHEQFF.

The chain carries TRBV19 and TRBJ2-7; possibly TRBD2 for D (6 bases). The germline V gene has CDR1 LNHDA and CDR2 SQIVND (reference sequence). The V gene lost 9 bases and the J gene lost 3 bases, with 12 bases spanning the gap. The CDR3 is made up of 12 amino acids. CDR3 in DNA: TGTGCCAGCGCGGGGAGATTCTACGAGCAGTACTTC. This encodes CASAGRFYEQYF.

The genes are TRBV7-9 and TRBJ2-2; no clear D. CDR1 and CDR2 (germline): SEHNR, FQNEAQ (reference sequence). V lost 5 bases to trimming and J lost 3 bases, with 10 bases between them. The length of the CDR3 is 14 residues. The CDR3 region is CASSPDTYTGELFF. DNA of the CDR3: TGTGCCAGCAGCCCCGACACATACACCGGGGAGCTGTTTTTT.